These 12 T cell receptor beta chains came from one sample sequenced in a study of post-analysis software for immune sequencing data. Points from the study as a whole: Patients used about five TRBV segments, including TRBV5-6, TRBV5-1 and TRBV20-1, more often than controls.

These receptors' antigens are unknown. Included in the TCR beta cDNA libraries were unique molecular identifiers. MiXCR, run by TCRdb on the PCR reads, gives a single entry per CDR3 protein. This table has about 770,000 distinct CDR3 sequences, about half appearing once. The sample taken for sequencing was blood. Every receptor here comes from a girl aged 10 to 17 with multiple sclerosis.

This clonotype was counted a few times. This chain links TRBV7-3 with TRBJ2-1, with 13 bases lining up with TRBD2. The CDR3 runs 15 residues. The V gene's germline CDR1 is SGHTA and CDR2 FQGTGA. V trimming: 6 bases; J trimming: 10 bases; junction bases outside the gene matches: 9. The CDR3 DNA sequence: TGTGCCAGCAGGTTAGGACTAGCGGGAGCCGGCGAGCAGTTCTTC. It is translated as CASRLGLAGAGEQFF.

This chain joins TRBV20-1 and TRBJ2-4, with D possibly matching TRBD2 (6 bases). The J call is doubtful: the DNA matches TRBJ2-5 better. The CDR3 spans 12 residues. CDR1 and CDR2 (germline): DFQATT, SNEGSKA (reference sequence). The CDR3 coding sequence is TGCAGTGCTAGCGGGAGTCGGGAGACCCAGTACTTC. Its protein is CSASGSRETQYF.

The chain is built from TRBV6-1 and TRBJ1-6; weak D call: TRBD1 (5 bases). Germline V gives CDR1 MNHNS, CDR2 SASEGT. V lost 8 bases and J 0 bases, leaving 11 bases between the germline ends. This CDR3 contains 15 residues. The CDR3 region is CASVPGSSYNSPLHF. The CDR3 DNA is TGTGCCAGCGTTCCAGGGAGCTCCTATAATTCACCCCTCCACTTT.

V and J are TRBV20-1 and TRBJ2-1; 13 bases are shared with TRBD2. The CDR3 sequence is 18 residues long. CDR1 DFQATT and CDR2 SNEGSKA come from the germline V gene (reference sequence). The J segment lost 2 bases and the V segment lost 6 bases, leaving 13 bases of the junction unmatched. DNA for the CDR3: TGCAGTGCAACCTACCCGGGACTAGCGGGGTCAACCTACAATGAGCAGTTCTTC. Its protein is CSATYPGLAGSTYNEQFF.

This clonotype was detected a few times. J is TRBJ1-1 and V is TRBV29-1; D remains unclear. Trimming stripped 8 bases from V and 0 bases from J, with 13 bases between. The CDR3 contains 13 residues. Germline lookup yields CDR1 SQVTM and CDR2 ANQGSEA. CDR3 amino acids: CSSQRLMNTEAFF. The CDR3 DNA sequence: TGCAGCTCCCAGCGGTTGATGAACACTGAAGCTTTCTTT.

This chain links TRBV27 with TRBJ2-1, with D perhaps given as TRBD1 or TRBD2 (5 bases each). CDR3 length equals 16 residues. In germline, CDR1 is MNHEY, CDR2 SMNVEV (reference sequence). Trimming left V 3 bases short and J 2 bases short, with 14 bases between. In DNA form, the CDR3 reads TGTGCCAGCAGTTTCGGGGCGGCTGGGGCCTACAATGAGCAGTTCTTC. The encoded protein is CASSFGAAGAYNEQFF.

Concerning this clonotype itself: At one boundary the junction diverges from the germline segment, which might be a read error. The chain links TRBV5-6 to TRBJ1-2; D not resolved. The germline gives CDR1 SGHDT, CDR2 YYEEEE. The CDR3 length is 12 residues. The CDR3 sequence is CVSSLGNGGYTF. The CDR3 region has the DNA TGTGTCAGCAGCTTGGGGAATGGTGGCTACACCTTC. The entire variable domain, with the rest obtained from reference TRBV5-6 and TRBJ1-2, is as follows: DAGVTQSPTHLIKTRGQQVTLRCSPKSGHDTVSWYQQALGQGPQFIFQYYEEEERQRGNFPDRFSGHQFPNYSSELNVNALLLGDSALYLCVSSLGNGGYTFGSGTRLTVV.

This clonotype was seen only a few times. This CDR3 is CASKPDRGLNYGYTF. The CDR3 DNA is TGTGCCAGCAAACCCGACAGGGGGCTTAACTATGGCTACACCTTC. The chain has TRBV6-5 and TRBJ1-2; TRBD1 agrees at 10 bases. V lost 7 bases, J lost 1 base, and 6 bases stayed unmatched. The CDR3 has 15 residues. From germline, CDR1 is MNHEY and CDR2 SVGAGI.

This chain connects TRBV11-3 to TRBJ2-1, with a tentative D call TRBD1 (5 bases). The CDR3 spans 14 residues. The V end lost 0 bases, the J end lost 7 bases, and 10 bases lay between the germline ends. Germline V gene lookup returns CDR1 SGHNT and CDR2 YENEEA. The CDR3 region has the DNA TGTGCCAGCAGCTTAGATCTGGCAGGGAATGAGCAGTTCTTC. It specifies CASSLDLAGNEQFF.

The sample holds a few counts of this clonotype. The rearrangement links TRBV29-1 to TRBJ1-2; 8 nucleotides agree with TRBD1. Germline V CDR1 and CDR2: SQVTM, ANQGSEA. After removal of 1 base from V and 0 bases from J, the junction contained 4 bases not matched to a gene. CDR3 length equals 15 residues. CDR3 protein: CSVEAGTGSNYGYTF. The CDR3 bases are TGCAGCGTTGAAGCCGGGACAGGATCTAACTATGGCTACACCTTC.

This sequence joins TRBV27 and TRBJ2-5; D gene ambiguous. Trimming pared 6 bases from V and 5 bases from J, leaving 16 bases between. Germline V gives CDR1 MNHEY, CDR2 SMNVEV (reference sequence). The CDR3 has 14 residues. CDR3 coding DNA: TGTGCCAGCAGCAGGCCAGGATTGAGGGAGACCCAGTACTTC. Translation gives CASSRPGLRETQYF.

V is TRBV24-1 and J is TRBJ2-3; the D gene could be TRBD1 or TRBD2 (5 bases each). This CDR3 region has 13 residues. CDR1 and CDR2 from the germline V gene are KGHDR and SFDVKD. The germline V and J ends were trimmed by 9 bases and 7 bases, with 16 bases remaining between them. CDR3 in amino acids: CATEGRLKNTQYF. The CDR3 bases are TGTGCCACCGAGGGACGGTTGAAGAATACGCAGTATTTT.